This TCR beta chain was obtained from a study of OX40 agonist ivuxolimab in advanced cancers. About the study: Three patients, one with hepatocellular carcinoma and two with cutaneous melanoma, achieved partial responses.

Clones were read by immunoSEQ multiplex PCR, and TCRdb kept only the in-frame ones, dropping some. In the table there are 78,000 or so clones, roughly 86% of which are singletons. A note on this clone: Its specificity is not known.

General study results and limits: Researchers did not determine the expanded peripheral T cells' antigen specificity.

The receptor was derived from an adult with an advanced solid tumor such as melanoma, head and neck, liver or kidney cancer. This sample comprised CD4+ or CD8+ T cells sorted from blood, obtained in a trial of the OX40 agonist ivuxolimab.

CDR3 protein: CASSLAFGGGSPETQYF. The CDR3 bases are TGTGCCAGCAGCTTAGCGTTTGGGGGCGGGTCCCCAGAGACCCAGTACTTC. This chain connects TRBV7-8 to TRBJ2-5, with a tentative D call TRBD1 (6 bases). Germline V gene data show CDR1 as SGHVS and CDR2 as FQNEAQ. The CDR3 is made up of 17 amino acids. The ends were cut back, 0 bases at V and 4 bases at J, with 18 bases in the middle.